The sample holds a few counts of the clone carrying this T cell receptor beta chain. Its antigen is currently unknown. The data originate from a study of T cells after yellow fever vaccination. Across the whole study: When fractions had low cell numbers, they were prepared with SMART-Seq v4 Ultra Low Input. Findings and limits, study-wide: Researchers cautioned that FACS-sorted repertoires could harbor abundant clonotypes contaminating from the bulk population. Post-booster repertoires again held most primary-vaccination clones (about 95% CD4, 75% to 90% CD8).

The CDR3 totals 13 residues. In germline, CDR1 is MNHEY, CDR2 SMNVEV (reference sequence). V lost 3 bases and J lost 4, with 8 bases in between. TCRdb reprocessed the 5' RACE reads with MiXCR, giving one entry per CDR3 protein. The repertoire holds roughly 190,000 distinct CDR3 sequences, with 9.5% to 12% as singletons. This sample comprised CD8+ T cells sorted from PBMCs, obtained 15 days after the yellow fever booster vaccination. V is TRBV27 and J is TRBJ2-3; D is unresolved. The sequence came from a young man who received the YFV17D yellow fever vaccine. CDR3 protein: CASSFMGPDTQYF. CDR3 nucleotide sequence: TGTGCCAGCAGTTTTATGGGTCCAGATACGCAGTATTTT.